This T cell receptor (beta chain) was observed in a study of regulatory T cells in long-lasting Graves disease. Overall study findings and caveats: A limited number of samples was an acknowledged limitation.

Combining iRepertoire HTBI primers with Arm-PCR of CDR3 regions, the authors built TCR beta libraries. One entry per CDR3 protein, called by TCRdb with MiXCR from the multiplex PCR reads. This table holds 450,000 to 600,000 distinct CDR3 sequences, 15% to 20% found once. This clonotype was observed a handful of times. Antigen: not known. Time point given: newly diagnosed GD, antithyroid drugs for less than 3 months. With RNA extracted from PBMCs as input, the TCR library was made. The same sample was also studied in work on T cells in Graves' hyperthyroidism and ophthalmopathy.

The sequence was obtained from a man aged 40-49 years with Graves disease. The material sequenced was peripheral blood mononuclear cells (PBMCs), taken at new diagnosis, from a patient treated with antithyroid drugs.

The DNA of the CDR3 is TGCAGCGCCGCAACGACGGCGATAGGGGAGACCCAGTACTTC. It specifies CSAATTAIGETQYF. The genes are TRBV29-1 and TRBJ2-5; D call uncertain. Germline V gene sequence: CDR1 SQVTM, CDR2 ANQGSEA. V dropped 7 bases and J dropped 5 bases, with 20 bases sitting between them. CDR3 length: 14 residues.